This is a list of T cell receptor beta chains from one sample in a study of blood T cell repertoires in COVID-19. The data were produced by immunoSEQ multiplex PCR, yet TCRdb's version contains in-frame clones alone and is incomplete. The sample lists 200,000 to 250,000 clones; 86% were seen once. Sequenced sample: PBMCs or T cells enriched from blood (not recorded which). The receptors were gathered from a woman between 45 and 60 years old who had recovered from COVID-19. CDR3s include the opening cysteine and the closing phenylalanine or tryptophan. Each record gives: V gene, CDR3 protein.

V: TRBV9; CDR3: CASSVVSGPTDTQYF
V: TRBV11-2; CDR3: CASSFSSGGVDTQYF
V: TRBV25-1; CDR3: CASSPPDRDTGELFF
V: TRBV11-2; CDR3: CASSLDRGSEQYF
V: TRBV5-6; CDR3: CASSSTGLAGSAYYEQYF
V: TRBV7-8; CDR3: CASSLEASGRETQYF
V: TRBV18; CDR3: CASSPLTVEAFF
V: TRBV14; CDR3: CASSRDRAGTIYF
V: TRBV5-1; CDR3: CASSSYRGLAGYNEQFF
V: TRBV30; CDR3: CAWNLKGGRGNQPQHF
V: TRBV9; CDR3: CASSARDSLSSPLHF
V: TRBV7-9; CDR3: CASSLGGQPQHF
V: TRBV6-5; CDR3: CASSYTGNTEAFF
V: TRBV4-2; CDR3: CASSQEMGEGYEKLFF
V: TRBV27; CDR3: CASSADRFYEQYF
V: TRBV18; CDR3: CASALGGNSYEQYF
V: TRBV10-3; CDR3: CAISAGETQYF
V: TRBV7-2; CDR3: CASGRQGPGGRNSNQPQHF
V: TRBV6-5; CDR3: CASGTTGDGEKLFF
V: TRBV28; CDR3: CASSLYGLAGLYEQYF
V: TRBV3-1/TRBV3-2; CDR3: CASSRGTTSSTDTQYF
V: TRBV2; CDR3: CASSPDRGIYEQYF
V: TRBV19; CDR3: CASTLGGKVRSSNTEAFF
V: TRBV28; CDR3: CASSLRGRKNTEAFF
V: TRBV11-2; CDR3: CASSFSGGTEAFF
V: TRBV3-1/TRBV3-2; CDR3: CASSQGLPQPQHF
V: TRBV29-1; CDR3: CSARQENYGYTF
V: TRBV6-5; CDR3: CASSFLTGGITEAFF
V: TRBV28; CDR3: CASRGSNQPQHF